Here is one T cell receptor (beta chain) with its context. Its antigen remains unidentified. It has no much larger one-base neighbor in the sample; base qualities were not kept. The data derive from a study of blood T cell repertoires in COVID-19 (dated by TCRdb to 2018 to 2021). General notes on the study: Samples from collaborators originated in the United States, Italy and Spain and spanned both the acute and convalescent phases of COVID-19. The prospective study material was composed of cDNA or gDNA derived from T cells, B-cell-depleted T cells, or PBMCs. The dataset comprised deeply sampled blood TCRbeta repertoires from subjects exposed to, actively infected with, or recovered from COVID-19. The repertoires were released in a freely available public database meant as a resource for research on the immune response to SARS-CoV-2. The samples were drawn from two sources: the first 160 participants of the ongoing ImmuneRACE study, and 1,000 to 1,500 subjects contributed by 6 global collaborators. A de-identified subject ID, COVID-19 status, age in years and sex were almost always included in the sample metadata. HLA class I and class II types, where available, came from metadata supplied by the sample provider rather than from assay-based typing. Paper-wide results and their limitations: Clinical and demographic metadata were provided uncurated, with the amount varying by source and participant.

V is pruned by 3 bases and J by 4 bases, leaving 3 bases of the junction without a gene match. The CDR3 holds 13 amino acids from the cysteine to the phenylalanine. Only CDR3 DNA is held: 39 bases, read in frame from base 1. From the germline V gene (reference sequence), CDR1 is GTSNPN and CDR2 is SVGIG. At one collaborating source in Seattle, patients were enrolled during active infection and were followed longitudinally through the course of disease. Each collaborating institution followed its own protocols to collect whole blood in K2EDTA tubes. For TCRbeta analysis, collaborator samples were shipped as frozen whole blood, as isolated PBMCs, or as DNA extracted from either sample type. TCRbeta CDR3 regions were amplified from genomic DNA by means of the immunoSEQ Assay, a bias-controlled multiplex PCR. As for how the authors treated the data: The number of nucleated cells in each sample was estimated from the amplification of reference gene primers within the assay. Sequence reads were collapsed and filtered to measure the absolute abundance of every unique TCRbeta CDR3 rearrangement. Productive Simpson clonality was computed per sample as the square root of Simpson's diversity index over productive rearrangements. In its TCRdb copy, this immuneACCESS table keeps in-frame sequences only and misses some clones. Where compared with another copy, unresolved V genes explain less than half of these, and the others have no known cause. V, J and clone size reflect that table, while D and trimming were determined from the DNA. In this sample the table shows fewer than 350,000 clones, over 75% of which occur a single time. More than 6% of the sample comes from the top ten.

This clonotype was sampled from a woman in her twenties or thirties with COVID-19, enrolled during active disease. The sequence links TRBV30 to TRBJ1-5; a stretch of 7 junction bases matches TRBD1. The sequenced sample consisted of peripheral blood. The DNA reads TGTGCCTGGAGGGGACAGACTAATCAGCCCCAGCATTTT. Its protein product is CAWRGQTNQPQHF.